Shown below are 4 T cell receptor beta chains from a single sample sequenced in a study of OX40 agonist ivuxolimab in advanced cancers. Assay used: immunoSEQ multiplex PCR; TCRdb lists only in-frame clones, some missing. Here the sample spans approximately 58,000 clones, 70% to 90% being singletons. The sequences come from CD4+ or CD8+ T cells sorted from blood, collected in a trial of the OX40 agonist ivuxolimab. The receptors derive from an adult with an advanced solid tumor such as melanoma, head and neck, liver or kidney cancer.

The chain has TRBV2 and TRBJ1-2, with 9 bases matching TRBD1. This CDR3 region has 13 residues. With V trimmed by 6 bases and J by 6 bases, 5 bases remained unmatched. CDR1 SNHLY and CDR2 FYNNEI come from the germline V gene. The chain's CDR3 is CASSFTGGDGYTF. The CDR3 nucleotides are TGTGCCAGCAGCTTCACAGGGGGCGATGGCTACACCTTC. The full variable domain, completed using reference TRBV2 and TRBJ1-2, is EPEVTQTPSHQVTQMGQEVILRCVPISNHLYFYWYRQILGQKVEFLVSFYNNEISEKSEIFDDQFSVERPDGSNFTLKIRSTKLEDSAMYFCASSFTGGDGYTFGSGTRLTVV.

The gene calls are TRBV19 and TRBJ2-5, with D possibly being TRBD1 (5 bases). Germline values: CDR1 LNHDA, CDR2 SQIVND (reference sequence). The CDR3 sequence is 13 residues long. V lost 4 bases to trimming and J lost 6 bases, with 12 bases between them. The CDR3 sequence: CASSRGPGQTQYF. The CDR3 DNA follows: TGTGCCAGTAGTAGGGGTCCAGGGCAGACCCAGTACTTC.

CDR3: CASSVGQGTGPQHF. CDR3 nucleotides: TGTGCCAGCAGCGTCGGACAGGGGACGGGCCCCCAGCATTTT. The rearrangement joins TRBV9 to TRBJ1-5, with TRBD1 matching 9 bases. In germline, CDR1 is SGDLS, CDR2 YYNGEE. This CDR3 spans 14 amino acids. The J segment lost 10 bases and the V segment lost 2 bases, leaving 7 bases of the junction unmatched.

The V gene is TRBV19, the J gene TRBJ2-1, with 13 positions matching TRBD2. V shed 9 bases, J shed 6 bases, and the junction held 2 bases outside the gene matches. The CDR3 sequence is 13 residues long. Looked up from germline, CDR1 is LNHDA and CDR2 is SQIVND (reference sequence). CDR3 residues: CASRTSGSNEQFF. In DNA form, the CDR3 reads TGTGCCAGCCGGACTAGCGGGAGCAATGAGCAGTTCTTC.